The 23 T cell receptor beta chains below come from one sample, sequenced in a study of blood T cell repertoires in COVID-19. Measured with immunoSEQ multiplex PCR; TCRdb has only the in-frame clones, and not every one. The profile shows 56,000 or so clones, about 85% of them singletons. Material for sequencing was peripheral blood. All receptors derive from a man aged 50 or older with acute or convalescent COVID-19.

The genes are TRBV7-3 and TRBJ2-3; D remains ambiguous. Per germline, CDR1 SGHTA and CDR2 FQGTGA. V shed 1 base and J shed 4 bases, with 12 bases lying between them. The CDR3 contains 15 residues. As DNA, the CDR3 is TGTGCCAGCAGCTTAAGCTTGGGCGCCTCAGATACGCAGTATTTT. It encodes CASSLSLGASDTQYF.

This chain uses TRBV7-9 with TRBJ2-7, with TRBD2 as a possible D gene (6 bases). The CDR3 is 15 amino acids. Deletions cut 5 bases from V and 4 bases from J, with 18 bases between. The germline V gene encodes CDR1 SEHNR and CDR2 FQNEAQ (reference sequence). CDR3 in amino acids: CASSGYRDLRYEQYF. In DNA form, the CDR3 reads TGTGCCAGCAGCGGATACCGGGACTTAAGATACGAGCAGTACTTC.

This clone came up once. CDR3 coding DNA: TGTGCCAGCAAGCTCCCTCCCGGGACTAGCGGAGGGGAGGAGACCCAGTACTTC. It encodes CASKLPPGTSGGEETQYF. J is TRBJ2-5 and V is TRBV27; TRBD2 matches at 11 bases. Germline V gene sequence: CDR1 MNHEY, CDR2 SMNVEV (reference sequence). Trimming removed 7 bases from V and 5 bases from J; junction bases left unmatched: 18. This CDR3 comprises 18 residues.

The rearrangement links TRBV30 to TRBJ1-5; D is unclear. The germline V and J ends were trimmed by 0 bases and 11 bases, with 14 bases remaining between them. CDR3 size: 13 residues. The germline V gene has CDR1 GTSNPN and CDR2 SVGIG (reference sequence). The CDR3 sequence is CAWSVGGDGSQHF. In DNA form, the CDR3 reads TGTGCCTGGAGTGTGGGAGGCGACGGGTCCCAGCATTTT.

This sequence joins TRBV12-3 or TRBV12-4 and TRBJ1-3; unclear D gene. With 6 bases removed from V and 4 bases from J, the gap between germline ends came to 7 bases. The CDR3 spans 12 residues. The CDR3 DNA is TGTGCCAGCAGCCAACAAGGAAACACCATATATTTT. This gives the protein CASSQQGNTIYF.

The rearrangement joins TRBV2 to TRBJ1-2; D ambiguous. V dropped 3 bases and J dropped 4 bases, with 12 bases sitting between them. The V gene's germline CDR1 is SNHLY and CDR2 FYNNEI. The CDR3 has 14 residues. CDR3 sequence (DNA): TGTGCCAGCAGTGACGAGCCCCGCGTCTATGGCTACACCTTC. This gives the protein CASSDEPRVYGYTF.

This clone has just one count. V is TRBV25-1 and J is TRBJ2-2; unclear D gene. CDR1 and CDR2 (germline): MGHDK, SYGVNS. The CDR3 has 16 residues. Deletions cut 0 bases from V and 2 bases from J, with 10 bases between. The CDR3 loop reads CASSEYFSVNTGELFF. CDR3 DNA: TGTGCCAGCAGTGAATATTTTTCAGTAAACACCGGGGAGCTGTTTTTT.

V usage is TRBV11-2 and J usage is TRBJ2-5, with 8 bases identical to TRBD2. The CDR3 runs 15 residues. V was clipped by 3 bases and J by 5 bases; unmatched bases: 8. Germline-derived CDR1 and CDR2 are SGHAT and FQNNGV. The DNA for the CDR3 is TGTGCCAGCAGCTTTAATCGGGGGGGCGGGGAGACCCAGTACTTC. It translates to CASSFNRGGGETQYF. Variable domain in full (rest from reference TRBV11-2 and TRBJ2-5): EAGVAQSPRYKIIEKRQSVAFWCNPISGHATLYWYQQILGQGPKLLIQFQNNGVVDDSQLPKDRFSAERLKGVDSTLKIQPAKLEDSAVYLCASSFNRGGGETQYFGPGTRLLVL.

The V gene is TRBV6-5, the J gene TRBJ2-1, with TRBD2 identical over 8 bases. V lost 4 bases and J lost 2; bases outside the gene matches: 1. The germline V gene has CDR1 MNHEY and CDR2 SVGAGI. The CDR3 has 14 amino acids. DNA of the CDR3: TGTGCCAGCAGTTTAGCGGGACCCTACAATGAGCAGTTCTTC. Translated: CASSLAGPYNEQFF.

The chain joins TRBV5-4 to TRBJ1-5; a possible D gene is TRBD1 (6 bases). Germline lookup yields CDR1 SGHNT and CDR2 YYREEE (reference sequence). V was cut by 4 bases and J by 9 bases, with 11 bases left in between. The CDR3 totals 12 residues. CDR3 sequence reads: CASSVQTGPQHF. Here the CDR3 DNA reads TGTGCCAGCAGCGTGCAGACAGGGCCCCAGCATTTT.

This rearrangement joins TRBV19 to TRBJ1-3; D is possibly TRBD1 (5 bases). Germline V gene data show CDR1 as LNHDA and CDR2 as SQIVND (reference sequence). The CDR3 runs to 14 residues. Trimming stripped 9 bases from V and 0 bases from J, with 12 bases between. The DNA for the CDR3 is TGTGCCAGCAAAGACAGAGCCTCTGGAAACACCATATATTTT. Amino acids: CASKDRASGNTIYF.

The chain carries TRBV4-1 and TRBJ1-5; 8 positions agree with TRBD1. The CDR3 sequence is 15 residues long. Germline CDR1 and CDR2: MGHRA and YSYEKL. The ends lost 6 bases at V and 0 bases at J; junction bases unmatched: 4. CDR3 coding DNA: TGCGCCAGCAGACAGACAGGGGATAGCAATCAGCCCCAGCATTTT. Translation gives CASRQTGDSNQPQHF.

A remark on this clone: The junction does not match germline at one end; this may be a read error. V is TRBV20-1 and J is TRBJ2-7; 7 positions match TRBD1. The CDR3 covers 17 residues. Per the germline V gene, CDR1 is DFQATT and CDR2 is SNEGSKA (reference sequence). The CDR3 sequence: CSASESSGTVGMYGQYF. The CDR3 DNA reads as TGCAGTGCTAGTGAATCGTCTGGGACAGTAGGAATGTACGGGCAGTACTTC.

The chain carries TRBV14 and TRBJ2-1, with 8 nucleotides matching TRBD1. V lost 0 bases to trimming and J lost 7 bases; unmatched junction nucleotides: 8. Germline lookup yields CDR1 SGHDN and CDR2 FVKESK. This CDR3 has 16 amino acids. CDR3 loop: CASSQDLDRAKNEQFF. CDR3 in DNA: TGTGCCAGCAGCCAAGATTTGGACAGGGCTAAAAATGAGCAGTTCTTC.

This clone was seen once. The rearrangement uses TRBV29-1 and TRBJ2-3; 7 nucleotides align to TRBD1. The V and J ends lost 7 bases and 4 bases, in that order; junction bases with no gene match: 11. CDR3 length: 14 residues. Germline V gives CDR1 SQVTM, CDR2 ANQGSEA. The CDR3 sequence is CSGLTGISADTQYF. The DNA of the CDR3 is TGCAGCGGTTTGACAGGGATAAGCGCAGATACGCAGTATTTT.

CDR3 residues: CASSPTTESYNEQFF. The CDR3 nucleotides are TGTGCCAGCTCGCCAACGACAGAATCCTACAATGAGCAGTTCTTC. J is TRBJ2-1 and V is TRBV18, with a possible D match to TRBD1 (5 bases). The V end was cut by 6 bases, the J end by 1 base, with 13 bases between. Germline values: CDR1 KGHSH, CDR2 LQKENI. CDR3 length: 15 residues. Supplemented by reference TRBV18 and TRBJ2-1, the full variable domain reads NAGVMQNPRHLVRRRGQEARLRCSPMKGHSHVYWYRQLPEEGLKFMVYLQKENIIDESGMPKERFSAEFPKEGPSILRIQQVVRGDSAAYFCASSPTTESYNEQFFGPGTRLTVL.

The chain has TRBV3-1 (or the pseudogene TRBV3-2) and TRBJ2-7, with D perhaps matching TRBD2 (7 bases). V was trimmed by 0 bases and J by 2 bases, leaving 17 bases between them. Germline assignment: CDR1 LGHDT and CDR2 YNNKEL (reference sequence). The CDR3 length is 17 residues. The CDR3 loop is CASSQDPYREGTYEQYF. DNA for the CDR3: TGTGCCAGCAGCCAAGACCCCTACAGGGAGGGGACCTACGAGCAGTACTTC.

V is TRBV4-2 and J is TRBJ2-3; the match to TRBD2 covers 9 bases. CDR1 is LGHNA and CDR2 is YNFKEQ in the germline V gene. V gave up 0 bases and J gave up 3 bases; unmatched junction bases: 7. CDR3 length equals 17 residues. The CDR3: CASSQERREGWTDTQYF. Here the CDR3 DNA reads TGTGCCAGCAGCCAAGAACGGCGGGAGGGCTGGACAGATACGCAGTATTTT.

J is TRBJ1-2 and V is TRBV6-1; D not certain. The V gene lost 1 base and the J gene lost 5 bases, with 14 bases spanning the gap. CDR3 length equals 15 residues. Looked up from germline, CDR1 is MNHNS and CDR2 is SASEGT. CDR3 loop: CASSEGAQALYGYTF. As DNA, the CDR3 is TGTGCCAGCAGTGAAGGGGCCCAGGCCTTGTATGGCTACACCTTC.

This chain joins TRBV6-2 or TRBV6-3 and TRBJ2-3, with a possible D match to TRBD2 (5 bases). The germline CDR1 and CDR2 sequences are MNHEY and SVGEGT. CDR3 length equals 16 residues. The V end was cut by 0 bases, the J end by 0 bases, with 10 bases between. The CDR3 DNA is TGTGCCAGCAGTTACTCGGGAGAGACTAGCACAGATACGCAGTATTTT. It specifies CASSYSGETSTDTQYF.

This chain links TRBV19 with TRBJ2-1, with no clear D. Trimming cost V 7 bases and J 6 bases, with 19 bases left between them. The CDR3 totals 15 residues. CDR1 LNHDA and CDR2 SQIVND come from the germline V gene (reference sequence). The CDR3 loop is CASNGRADQFNEQFF. The DNA for the CDR3 is TGTGCCAGTAATGGCCGCGCGGATCAATTCAATGAGCAGTTCTTC.

V gene TRBV7-6 combines with J gene TRBJ2-3, with TRBD1 identical over 8 bases. The length of the CDR3 is 16 residues. V lost 1 base and J lost 2; bases outside the gene matches: 5. Germline CDR1 reads SGHVS; CDR2 reads FNYEAQ. The CDR3 loop reads CASSLGGQGSTDTQYF. The DNA for the CDR3 is TGTGCCAGCAGCTTAGGTGGACAGGGTTCCACAGATACGCAGTATTTT. Together with reference TRBV7-6 and TRBJ2-3, the CDR3 gives the full variable domain: GAGVSQSPRYKVTKRGQDVALRCDPISGHVSLYWYRQALGQGPEFLTYFNYEAQQDKSGLPNDRFSAERPEGSISTLTIQRTEQRDSAMYRCASSLGGQGSTDTQYFGPGTRLTVL.

The rearrangement links TRBV29-1 to TRBJ2-5, with D hard to call. Trimming took off 3 bases at V and 2 bases at J, with 7 bases between the two ends. This CDR3 has 12 residues. Germline V gene data show CDR1 as SQVTM and CDR2 as ANQGSEA. As DNA, the CDR3 is TGCAGCGTTGAGTCCGGGCAAGAGACCCAGTACTTC. Its translation: CSVESGQETQYF. Variable domain in full (rest from reference TRBV29-1 and TRBJ2-5): SAVISQKPSRDICQRGTSLTIQCQVDSQVTMMFWYRQQPGQSLTLIATANQGSEATYESGFVIDKFPISRPNLTFSTLTVSNMSPEDSSIYLCSVESGQETQYFGPGTRLLVL.